This T cell receptor (beta chain) originates from a study of PD-1 blockade in classical Hodgkin lymphoma. Study-level information: Nivolumab 3 mg/kg was given intravenously every 2 weeks. General study findings and limits: It was reported that newly diagnosed patients had less baseline TCR diversity than healthy donors.

CDR1 and CDR2 (germline): MNHNS, SASEGT. The CDR3 is 16 residues long. V gave up 2 bases and J gave up 1 base; unmatched junction bases: 6. Of note for this clone: Its cognate antigen is unknown.

Repertoires were generated with immunoSEQ multiplex PCR, while TCRdb's copy carries only in-frame clones and drops some. In the table there are almost 85,000 clones, 89% of which are singletons. Every patient relapsed after autologous stem cell transplantation, and brentuximab vedotin exposure varied. The clonotype comes from a human donor with classical Hodgkin lymphoma. This chain joins TRBV6-1 and TRBJ2-7; 9 bases are a match to TRBD1. The specimen comprised peripheral blood mononuclear cells (PBMCs), sampled at baseline. DNA for the CDR3: TGTGCCAGCAGTGAAAGGGGACAGGGAAGGTCCTACGAGCAGTACTTC. It codes for CASSERGQGRSYEQYF.